Sequencing of this T cell receptor (beta chain) was carried out in a study of naive and memory T cell subsets. A UMI-containing oligonucleotide was joined by 3' ligation to the TCR cDNA template. Four PCR rounds used nested alpha and beta constant region primers plus the SP2 primer. TCRdb reanalysed the 5' RACE reads using MiXCR and keeps one entry per CDR3 protein. The sample gives about 48,000 distinct CDR3 sequences, approximately 4.8% of which show up once; around 0.84% is in the top ten. The sequence was collected from a female donor in good health.

The CDR3 region is CSAHSSRQTYEQYF. The CDR3, as DNA: TGCAGTGCGCATTCGTCACGACAGACCTACGAGCAGTACTTC. This chain connects TRBV20-1 to TRBJ2-7, with TRBD1 as a possible D gene (5 bases). The CDR3 totals 14 residues. CDR1 is DFQATT and CDR2 is SNEGSKA in the germline V gene (reference sequence). V lost 6 bases and J lost 2, with 17 bases in between.